The clone carrying this TCR beta chain appeared a few times. Its antigen remains unidentified. The sample comes from a study of T cell repertoires in cytomegalovirus infection. Whole-study context: Recently identified HLA-C-restricted CMV epitopes were among the peptides used. Indications of both CMV infection and matching HLA type were provided by public TCR beta signatures.

Study-wide results and limits: Carriers of CMV plus the relevant HLA were identified by cumulative public TCR beta family frequency. The study found HLA-C-restricted CMV-specific TCR beta clonotypes dominating the ex vivo response.

One entry per CDR3 protein, called by TCRdb with MiXCR from the reads. The table shows around 900,000 distinct CDR3 sequences, with roughly a third occurring only once. The clonotype originates from a human donor in good health (CMV status not recorded). Some clones in this sample may be carry-over from other donors' samples. The material was cultured CD8+ T cells from PBMCs, obtained from culture after CMV antigen stimulation.

The CDR3 loop reads CASSSSGPNTDTQYF. The CDR3 coding sequence is TGTGCCAGCAGCTCTAGTGGACCGAACACAGATACGCAGTATTTT. The chain joins TRBV7-8 to TRBJ2-3; D not resolved. Trimming took 4 bases from V and 2 from J, leaving 13 bases between them. The CDR3 length is 15 residues. Germline lookup yields CDR1 SGHVS and CDR2 FQNEAQ.